This T cell receptor beta chain was found in a study of cytomegalovirus exposure and HLA in healthy donors. The PCR was carried out with 60 Vbeta primers and 13 Jbeta primers. Generated by immunoSEQ multiplex PCR, the TCRdb table keeps only in-frame clones and is missing some. The sample includes some 150,000 clones, 70% to 90% of them seen just once. This clonotype was sampled from a woman in her forties in good health and CMV-seropositive. The sequenced sample was PBMCs.

CDR3 residues: CASSRLALEGTGELFF. The CDR3 region has the DNA TGTGCCAGCAGCCGACTAGCTTTAGAGGGAACCGGGGAGCTGTTTTTT. The gene calls are TRBV14 and TRBJ2-2, with 7 bases identical to TRBD2. With 4 bases clipped from V and 5 bases from J, the junction kept 10 bases outside the gene matches. Germline V gene sequence: CDR1 SGHDN, CDR2 FVKESK. The CDR3 extends over 16 amino acids.